These 30 T cell receptor beta chains share one sample of origin, sequenced in a study of blood T cell repertoires in COVID-19. Data came from immunoSEQ multiplex PCR; TCRdb stores just in-frame clones and leaves some out. Among under 250,000 clones listed, approximately 84% were seen once. Specimen: peripheral blood. The receptor set was obtained from a man aged 45-60 years with COVID-19, enrolled during active disease.

The rearrangement links TRBV28 to TRBJ1-6; D unresolved. Trimming removed 8 bases from V and 7 bases from J, with 9 bases in between. The CDR3 runs to 12 residues. Germline CDR1 is MDHEN and CDR2 is SYDVKM. The CDR3 DNA reads as TGTGCCAGCCGGGAAGGCAATTCACCCCTCCACTTT. It yields the protein CASREGNSPLHF.

The chain is built from TRBV2 and TRBJ2-2, with D possibly being TRBD1 (6 bases). Trimming removed 2 bases at V and 1 base at J, with 11 bases between. Per the germline V gene, CDR1 is SNHLY and CDR2 is FYNNEI. The CDR3 runs 16 residues. The CDR3 sequence: CASSEQGGRNTGELFF. CDR3 bases: TGTGCCAGCAGTGAACAAGGGGGAAGGAACACCGGGGAGCTGTTTTTT. The full variable domain, in which reference TRBV2 and TRBJ2-2 provide the parts outside the CDR3, is EPEVTQTPSHQVTQMGQEVILRCVPISNHLYFYWYRQILGQKVEFLVSFYNNEISEKSEIFDDQFSVERPDGSNFTLKIRSTKLEDSAMYFCASSEQGGRNTGELFFGEGSRLTVL.

In its sample, this clone was seen a few times. The V call is TRBV7-9, the J call TRBJ1-2; 10 bases fit TRBD1. V lost 0 bases to trimming and J lost 7 bases; unmatched junction nucleotides: 8. The CDR3 contains 16 residues. Germline CDR1 is SEHNR and CDR2 is FQNEAQ (reference sequence). This CDR3 reads CASSLASGTGVGGYTF. CDR3 coding DNA: TGTGCCAGCAGCTTAGCATCTGGGACAGGGGTAGGTGGCTACACCTTC.

This chain joins TRBV7-9 and TRBJ2-7; TRBD1 aligns across 7 bases. CDR1 SEHNR and CDR2 FQNEAQ come from the germline V gene (reference sequence). Losses at the gene ends were 1 base for V and 10 bases for J; bases not matched to a gene: 1. This CDR3 has 11 amino acids. For the CDR3, the DNA is TGTGCCAGCAGCTTAGTAGGGGGCCAGTACTTC. Protein: CASSLVGGQYF.

This clone was observed a few times. The CDR3 is CASSPTRTGIWYGYTF. Here the CDR3 DNA reads TGTGCCAGCAGCCCCACCAGGACAGGGATTTGGTATGGCTACACCTTC. The genes are TRBV3-1 (or the pseudogene TRBV3-2) and TRBJ1-2, with TRBD1 identical over 8 bases. Germline values: CDR1 LGHDT, CDR2 YNNKEL (reference sequence). The CDR3 totals 16 residues. V lost 4 bases to trimming and J lost 5 bases; unmatched junction nucleotides: 12.

V gene TRBV7-2 combines with J gene TRBJ1-6; TRBD1 matches at 10 bases. V trimming: 4 bases; J trimming: 7 bases; junction bases outside the gene matches: 4. Germline CDR1 SGHTA, CDR2 FQGNSA. The CDR3 consists of 15 residues. CDR3 DNA sequence: TGTGCCAGCAGCTCAGGACAGGGGGTCAATTCACCCCTCCACTTT. As protein: CASSSGQGVNSPLHF.

The rearrangement joins TRBV6-6 to TRBJ2-7; 11 nucleotides match TRBD1. V dropped 5 bases and J dropped 4; count of bases not matched to a gene: 7. CDR1 and CDR2 (germline): MNHNY, SVGAGI (reference sequence). This CDR3 is built from 15 residues. CDR3 nucleotide sequence: TGTGCCAGCAGTGACGGACAGGGGGCAAGGTACGAGCAGTACTTC. Amino acids: CASSDGQGARYEQYF.

In regard to this clone: Other DNA sequences in this specimen translate into the identical CDR3. The chain recombines TRBV6-5 with TRBJ2-7, with a weak D call TRBD2 (5 bases). Germline CDR1 is MNHEY and CDR2 is SVGAGI. CDR3 length: 14 amino acids. Trimming pared 6 bases from V and 0 bases from J, leaving 12 bases between. The CDR3 loop reads CASRANRGSYEQYF. CDR3 nucleotide sequence: TGTGCCAGCAGGGCGAATCGGGGCTCCTACGAGCAGTACTTC.

The chain uses TRBV12-3 or TRBV12-4 and TRBJ1-2, with D uncertain. V gave up 6 bases and J gave up 6 bases, with 11 bases separating them. The CDR3 contains 12 residues. CDR3 nucleotides: TGTGCCAGCAGCGCCGGAGGTAATGGCTACACCTTC. Protein product: CASSAGGNGYTF.

A word on this clone: In the same sample, other DNA sequences code for this CDR3. CDR3 sequence (DNA): TGCGCCAGCAGCTTGACAGGGTATAGCAATCAGCCCCAGCATTTT. Translation gives CASSLTGYSNQPQHF. The J gene is TRBJ1-5, the V gene TRBV5-1; TRBD1 is a possible D gene (6 bases). Looked up from germline, CDR1 is SGHRS and CDR2 is YFSETQ. V was cut by 1 base and J by 0 bases, with 8 bases left in between. This CDR3 is 15 amino acids long. Variable domain in full (rest from reference TRBV5-1 and TRBJ1-5): KAGVTQTPRYLIKTRGQQVTLSCSPISGHRSVSWYQQTPGQGLQFLFEYFSETQRNKGNFPGRFSGRQFSNSRSEMNVSTLELGDSALYLCASSLTGYSNQPQHFGDGTRLSIL.

The CDR3 DNA sequence: TGTGCGGATAAGATCGGGGGGAAAAAATACGAGCAGTACTTC. Translated: CADKIGGKKYEQYF. This chain joins TRBV5-4 and TRBJ2-7, with 7 bases that match TRBD2. CDR1 and CDR2 (germline): SGHNT, YYREEE (reference sequence). This CDR3 has 14 residues.

The chain uses TRBV7-3 and TRBJ2-3; D might be TRBD2 (6 bases). Trimming shortened V by 2 bases and J by 2 bases, and 14 bases separated the two germline ends. CDR1 is SGHTA and CDR2 is FQGTGA in the germline V gene. The CDR3 is 16 amino acids. The CDR3 DNA reads TGTGCCAGCAGCTTACTTCCGGGGGAAAACACAGATACGCAGTATTTT. Protein: CASSLLPGENTDTQYF.

The gene calls are TRBV12-5 and TRBJ1-1, with D perhaps matching TRBD1 (6 bases). Trimming removed 6 bases at V and 7 bases at J, with 12 bases between. CDR1 is LGHNT and CDR2 is FRNRAP in the germline V gene. The CDR3 consists of 12 residues. CDR3 DNA: TGTGCTAGTGGCCGGACAGTGATTGAAGCTTTCTTT. Translation: CASGRTVIEAFF. Filled out from reference TRBV12-5 and TRBJ1-1, the complete variable domain reads DARVTQTPRHKVTEMGQEVTMRCQPILGHNTVFWYRQTMMQGLELLAYFRNRAPLDDSGMPKDRFSAEMPDATLATLKIQPSEPRDSAVYFCASGRTVIEAFFGQGTRLTVV.

J is TRBJ2-7 and V is TRBV24-1; weak D call: TRBD2 (5 bases). Germline V CDR1 and CDR2: KGHDR, SFDVKD. The germline V and J ends were trimmed by 1 base and 5 bases, with 11 bases remaining between them. The CDR3 length is 14 residues. The CDR3 region is CATSDLREYDEQYF. The CDR3 nucleotides are TGTGCCACCAGTGATTTAAGGGAGTACGACGAGCAGTACTTC.

The DNA for the CDR3 is TGTGCCAGCAGTTACGCTCACGGTAGCTCCTACGAGCAGTACTTC. As protein: CASSYAHGSSYEQYF. V is TRBV6-2 or TRBV6-3 and J is TRBJ2-7; D is undetermined. Per germline, CDR1 MNHEY and CDR2 SVGEGT. The V end lost 2 bases, the J end lost 0 bases, and 11 bases lay between the germline ends. The CDR3 spans 15 residues.

The rearrangement joins TRBV15 to TRBJ2-3; TRBD1 aligns across 7 bases. There are 18 residues in the CDR3. After removal of 1 base from V and 0 bases from J, the junction contained 10 bases not matched to a gene. The germline gives CDR1 LNHNV, CDR2 YYDKDF (reference sequence). CDR3 sequence reads: CATSRGQGTVLSTDTQYF. For the CDR3, the DNA is TGTGCCACCAGCAGAGGACAAGGGACAGTCCTCAGCACAGATACGCAGTATTTT.

V usage is TRBV27 and J usage is TRBJ2-7; perhaps TRBD2 as D (6 bases). This CDR3 contains 14 residues. The V gene lost 5 bases and the J gene lost 0 bases, with 11 bases spanning the gap. Germline V CDR1 and CDR2: MNHEY, SMNVEV (reference sequence). The CDR3 spells CASSPYGSSYEQYF. In DNA, the CDR3 is TGTGCCAGCAGTCCGTACGGGAGCTCCTACGAGCAGTACTTC.

The table lists this clone with many counts. The rearrangement joins TRBV9 to TRBJ2-1; 7 bases fit TRBD2. V was pared by 7 bases and J by 0 bases, with 7 bases of the junction left unmatched. From germline, CDR1 is SGDLS and CDR2 YYNGEE. This CDR3 has 15 residues. The CDR3 spells CASGEGRGSYNEQFF. As DNA, the CDR3 is TGTGCCAGCGGGGAGGGCCGGGGCTCCTACAATGAGCAGTTCTTC. Full variable domain (outside the CDR3, taken from reference TRBV9 and TRBJ2-1): DSGVTQTPKHLITATGQRVTLRCSPRSGDLSVYWYQQSLDQGLQFLIQYYNGEERAKGNILERFSAQQFPDLHSELNLSSLELGDSALYFCASGEGRGSYNEQFFGPGTRLTVL.

This clone was counted only a few times. The chain is built from TRBV15 and TRBJ2-2; TRBD2 is a possible D gene (5 bases). Looked up from germline, CDR1 is LNHNV and CDR2 is YYDKDF (reference sequence). V lost 0 bases, J lost 5 bases, and 16 bases lay in between. The CDR3 runs to 17 residues. CDR3 sequence reads: CATSRDFPSLSTGELFF. CDR3 DNA sequence: TGTGCCACCAGCAGAGATTTCCCTAGCTTATCGACCGGGGAGCTGTTTTTT.

This clone occurred a few times. The genes are TRBV12-3 or TRBV12-4 and TRBJ1-1; D remains ambiguous. The CDR3 runs 12 residues. V was shortened by 3 bases and J by 1 base, with 3 bases between the two germline ends. CDR3 region: CASSFQNTEAFF. The DNA for the CDR3 is TGTGCCAGCAGTTTCCAGAACACTGAAGCTTTCTTT.

This sequence joins TRBV5-5 and TRBJ2-7; D not resolved. The V end was cut by 0 bases, the J end by 0 bases, with 4 bases between. Germline CDR1 reads SGHKS; CDR2 reads YYEKEE (reference sequence). The CDR3 totals 13 residues. CDR3 sequence: CASSLVSSYEQYF. The CDR3 region has the DNA TGTGCCAGCAGCTTGGTTAGCTCCTACGAGCAGTACTTC.

The chain uses TRBV7-9 and TRBJ1-1; TRBD1 matches 9 bases. CDR1 is SEHNR, CDR2 FQNEAQ, per germline (reference sequence). Losses at the gene ends were 5 bases for V and 6 bases for J; bases not matched to a gene: 13. There are 16 residues in the CDR3. The CDR3 nucleotides read TGTGCCAGCAGCCCAAATCCGGGACAGGGAGACTCTGAAGCTTTCTTT. It is translated as CASSPNPGQGDSEAFF.

The rearrangement uses TRBV4-2 and TRBJ1-2, with a possible D match to TRBD1 (5 bases). V lost 0 bases and J 4 bases, leaving 12 bases between the germline ends. This CDR3 spans 15 amino acids. CDR1 is LGHNA and CDR2 is YNFKEQ in the germline V gene. This chain's CDR3 is CASSQDLDSLYGYTF. DNA for the CDR3: TGTGCCAGCAGCCAAGACTTAGACAGCCTCTATGGCTACACCTTC.

V usage is TRBV18 and J usage is TRBJ2-3; a possible D gene is TRBD1 (5 bases). Trimming stripped 2 bases from V and 0 bases from J, with 15 bases between. The germline V gene has CDR1 KGHSH and CDR2 LQKENI. CDR3 length equals 17 residues. The CDR3 DNA reads TGTGCCAGCTCACCATCTCCCAGGGCGCCGAGCACAGATACGCAGTATTTT. This codes for CASSPSPRAPSTDTQYF.

This chain links TRBV14 with TRBJ2-2; 8 positions agree with TRBD1. CDR1 and CDR2 from the germline V gene are SGHDN and FVKESK. This CDR3 is built from 15 residues. Losses at the gene ends were 2 bases for V and 3 bases for J; bases not matched to a gene: 2. CDR3 region: CASSQRQGYTGELFF. The CDR3 nucleotides read TGTGCCAGCAGCCAACGACAGGGGTACACCGGGGAGCTGTTTTTT.

Remarks on this clone: Other DNA sequences in this sample translate to the same CDR3. The chain recombines TRBV18 with TRBJ2-5, with D possibly TRBD2 on 5 matching bases. Germline loops: CDR1 KGHSH, CDR2 LQKENI. The CDR3 runs to 12 residues. V was cut by 3 bases and J by 4 bases, with 6 bases left in between. The DNA for the CDR3 is TGTGCCAGCTCACCCCGGGGAGAGACCCAGTACTTC. It codes for CASSPRGETQYF.

This clone was counted a few times. The CDR3 coding sequence is TGTGCCAGCTCCTCCGAACAGGGAAGCAATGGCTACACCTTC. The encoded protein is CASSSEQGSNGYTF. The rearrangement uses TRBV28 and TRBJ1-2, with D possibly TRBD1 on 6 matching bases. V was trimmed by 8 bases and J by 6 bases, leaving 19 bases between them. Germline V lookup: CDR1 MDHEN, CDR2 SYDVKM. CDR3 length equals 14 residues.

V gene TRBV11-2 combines with J gene TRBJ1-1, with a possible D match to TRBD1 (5 bases). CDR3 length: 16 amino acids. Per the germline V gene, CDR1 is SGHAT and CDR2 is FQNNGV. The V gene lost 6 bases and the J gene lost 4 bases, with 21 bases spanning the gap. CDR3 in DNA: TGTGCCAGCAGTTTCCTCCCGACAGCCTCGGGCACTGAAGCTTTCTTT. It yields the protein CASSFLPTASGTEAFF.

This chain joins TRBV18 and TRBJ2-6; 10 positions match TRBD1. The V gene's germline CDR1 is KGHSH and CDR2 LQKENI. With V trimmed by 8 bases and J by 0 bases, 7 bases remained unmatched. CDR3 length equals 17 residues. Here the CDR3 DNA reads TGTGCCAGCCTTGGGACAGGGGCTCACTCTGGGGCCAACGTCCTGACTTTC. Amino acids: CASLGTGAHSGANVLTF.

The chain carries TRBV28 and TRBJ1-5; D unresolved. Trimming cost V 5 bases and J 2 bases, with 10 bases left between them. The CDR3 is 14 amino acids. Germline CDR1 reads MDHEN; CDR2 reads SYDVKM. The CDR3 coding sequence is TGTGCCAGCAGTCTGTTGGCAGGCAATCAGCCCCAGCATTTT. As protein: CASSLLAGNQPQHF.